The source of this T cell receptor (beta chain) is a study of blood T cell repertoires in COVID-19. Study-wide background: The analysed material was cDNA or gDNA that came from T cells, B-cell-depleted T cells, or PBMCs.

A note on this clone: Germline is not matched at one junction end, which may reflect a read error.

Germline CDR1 is SSHAT and CDR2 is FNYEAQ (reference sequence). CDR3 length: 14 amino acids. Original processing notes: Estimates of nucleated cell counts were drawn from the amplification of reference gene primers. Clones were read by immunoSEQ multiplex PCR, and TCRdb kept only the in-frame ones, dropping some. The V and J calls and the clone size are those of that table, but D and trimming were determined from the DNA. The sample holds some 90,000 clones, approximately 86% seen once. This receptor was obtained from a man older than 75 with active or convalescent COVID-19. The chain employs TRBV7-7 and TRBJ2-5, with a possible D match to TRBD1 (6 bases). Sequenced material: peripheral blood. DNA of the CDR3: TGTGCTAGCAGCTTAGGAACAGGGTTGGAGACCCAGTACTTC. Protein sequence: CASSLGTGLETQYF.